The text below deals with one TCR beta chain. The length of the CDR3 is 13 residues. Trimming shortened V by 5 bases and J by 9 bases, and 16 bases separated the two germline ends. Generated by immunoSEQ multiplex PCR, the TCRdb table keeps only in-frame clones and is missing some. The sample holds 170,000 or so clones, almost 90% seen once. This entry is derived from a study of control samples from healthy donors and cancer patients. Sequencing input: blood. The gene calls are TRBV12-3 or TRBV12-4 and TRBJ1-2; D is possibly TRBD1 (5 bases). This clonotype was sampled from a woman in her fifties or sixties in good health. The CDR3 DNA sequence: TGTGCCAGCAGTACCAGTGACAGTCGGAGCTACACCTTC. Translation gives CASSTSDSRSYTF.